Detailed here is one T cell receptor beta chain. Its cognate antigen is unknown. The length of the CDR3 is 16 residues. Germline lookup yields CDR1 MDHEN and CDR2 SYDVKM. With 3 bases clipped from V and 2 bases from J, the junction kept 4 bases outside the gene matches. The entry originates in a study of cytomegalovirus exposure and HLA in healthy donors. Across the study: Of the donors genotyped, 398 in all, over 80% fell in the Caucasian-associated ancestry cluster.

In nominal health when sampled, donors likely had unrecorded immune exposures nonetheless. It was with 60 Vbeta and 13 Jbeta primers that the PCR ran. Assay used: immunoSEQ multiplex PCR; TCRdb lists only in-frame clones, some missing. The sample includes more than 100,000 clones, around 87% of them seen just once. Broader study findings: Most TCR beta V segments were productive about 87% or about 30% of the time in an earlier analysis. Presence/absence analyses supposed approximately even sequencing depth among donors.

This rearrangement joins TRBV28 to TRBJ2-2; TRBD2 matches 9 bases. The sample taken for sequencing was PBMCs. The receptor's source is a woman in her 30s in good health and CMV-seronegative. This CDR3 is CASSLRLADNTGELFF. DNA for the CDR3: TGTGCCAGCAGTTTGCGACTAGCGGACAACACCGGGGAGCTGTTTTTT.